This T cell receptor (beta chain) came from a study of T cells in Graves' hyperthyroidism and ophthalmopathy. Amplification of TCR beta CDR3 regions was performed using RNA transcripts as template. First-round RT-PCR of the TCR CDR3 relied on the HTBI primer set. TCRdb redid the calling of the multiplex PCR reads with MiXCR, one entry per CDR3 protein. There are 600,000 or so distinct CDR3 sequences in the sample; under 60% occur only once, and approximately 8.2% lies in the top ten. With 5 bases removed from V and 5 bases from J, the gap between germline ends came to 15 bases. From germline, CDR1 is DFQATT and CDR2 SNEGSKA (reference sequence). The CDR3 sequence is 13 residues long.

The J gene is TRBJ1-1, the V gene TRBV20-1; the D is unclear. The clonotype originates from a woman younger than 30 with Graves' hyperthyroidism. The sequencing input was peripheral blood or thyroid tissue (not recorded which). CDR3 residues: CSAAILGLTEAFF. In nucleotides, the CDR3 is TGCAGTGCTGCCATTCTTGGCCTTACTGAAGCTTTCTTT.